A selection of T cell receptor beta chains follows, all from one sample in a study of blood T cell repertoires in COVID-19. Here immunoSEQ multiplex PCR was the method, and the copy in TCRdb shows in-frame clones only, minus some. The data hold about 43,000 clones, with approximately 87% observed a single time. The material sequenced was peripheral blood. The receptor set was obtained from a man aged 40-55 years with COVID-19, enrolled during active disease. Each CDR3 is given with its conserved first and last residue. A D gene is named only where the DNA matches it firmly. Not every row has a clone size; where given, it reads once, few, many or a size class.

>TRBJ2-1|TRBV2|.|TRBD2
TGTGCCAGCAGCGAACTAGCGGGAGGGAGCTCCTACAATGAGCAGTTCTTC
CASSELAGGSSYNEQFF
>TRBJ2-4|TRBV7-6|.|TRBD2
TGTGCCAGCAGCCCTAGCGGGAGGGCGAGTGACATTCAGTACTTC
CASSPSGRASDIQYF
>TRBJ2-2|TRBV19|.|.
TGTGCCAGTAGTACCCTCGGGGGGCCCGGCGGGGAGCTGTTTTTT
CASSTLGGPGGELFF
>TRBJ2-1|TRBV9|.|.
TGTGCCAGCAGCGTAGGATCAGGGTCCTACAATGAGCAGTTCTTC
CASSVGSGSYNEQFF
>TRBJ2-3|TRBV29-1|.|TRBD2
TGCTCGGGGGGGGCAGATACGCAGTATTTT
CSGGADTQYF
>TRBJ1-2|TRBV2|.|TRBD1
TGTGCCAGCAGTGAACAGGGGGCGATTGGCTACACCTTC
CASSEQGAIGYTF
>TRBJ2-7|TRBV28|few|TRBD1
TGTGCCCTGGGACAGGGGGGCGAGCAGTACTTC
CALGQGGEQYF
>TRBJ2-7|TRBV5-6|.|.
TGTGCCAGCAGCAGGAGCTACGAGCAGTACTTC
CASSRSYEQYF
>TRBJ1-4|TRBV12-3/TRBV12-4|.|.
TGTGCCAGCAGAAGCGGGACCAATGAAAAACTGTTTTTT
CASRSGTNEKLFF
>TRBJ2-3|TRBV28|.|.
TGTGCCAGCAGTTTTACGGGGTCAGATACGCAGTATTTT
CASSFTGSDTQYF
>TRBJ1-5|TRBV13|.|.
TGTGCCAGCAGCTTACGGAACGAGGATCAGCCCCAGCATTTT
CASSLRNEDQPQHF
>TRBJ2-3|TRBV6-5|.|TRBD2
TGTGCCAGCAGGACGACGCGGGGGACTCGGGATACGCAGTATTTT
CASRTTRGTRDTQYF
>TRBJ2-3|TRBV19|.|TRBD2
TGTGCCAGTAGTCTAGCGGGGGGGCGTATAGATACGCAGTATTTT
CASSLAGGRIDTQYF
>TRBJ1-2|TRBV19|few|.
TGTGCCAGTAGTATAAGAGACGGGGGCTACACCTTC
CASSIRDGGYTF
>TRBJ2-1|TRBV19|.|TRBD1
TGTGCCAGTAGCCTACCCGGGACAGATTACAATGAGCAGTTCTTC
CASSLPGTDYNEQFF
>TRBJ2-7|TRBV7-9|few|TRBD2
TGTGCCAGCAGCCTCACCTCTGTGAGCGGGAGGGCCTACGAGCAGTACTTC
CASSLTSVSGRAYEQYF